The source of this T cell receptor beta chain is a study of blood T cell repertoires in COVID-19. The CDR3 contains 15 residues. CDR1 SNHLY and CDR2 FYNNEI come from the germline V gene. V dropped 6 bases and J dropped 0 bases, with 12 bases sitting between them. Assay: immunoSEQ multiplex PCR; the TCRdb copy retains only in-frame clones and omits some. The sample has roughly 120,000 clones, 90% seen once. The chain links TRBV2 to TRBJ2-1, with a weak D call TRBD2 (6 bases). This TCR was sampled from a woman aged 50 to 60 with acute or convalescent COVID-19. Sequenced input: peripheral blood. The CDR3 spells CASSGDFSSYNEQFF. The CDR3 DNA reads as TGTGCCAGCAGCGGGGACTTTAGCTCCTACAATGAGCAGTTCTTC.